The next 16 T cell receptor beta chains were all read from a single sample in a study of identical twins' blood T cells. TCRdb analysed the 5' RACE reads with MiXCR anew, one entry per CDR3 protein. Of 350,000 to 400,000 distinct CDR3 sequences detected, about 28% appear once; the ten largest clones hold about 6%. The source material was PBMCs. Receptor source: a woman between 18 and 50 years old in good health.

The chain joins TRBV5-6 to TRBJ1-1; D possibly corresponds to TRBD1 (5 bases). CDR3 length: 14 residues. CDR1 and CDR2 from the germline V gene are SGHDT and YYEEEE. The V and J ends lost 5 bases and 2 bases respectively, with 13 bases between them. The CDR3: CASRVRDSNTEAFF. The CDR3 DNA is TGTGCCAGCAGAGTGCGGGACTCAAACACTGAAGCTTTCTTT.

The chain's CDR3 is CASSLLMARGPTEAFF. The DNA for the CDR3 is TGTGCCAGCAGCTTACTAATGGCCAGGGGGCCCACTGAAGCTTTCTTT. The chain couples TRBV6-5 to TRBJ1-1; 8 nucleotides agree with TRBD1. Unmatched junction bases numbered 13, after V lost 6 bases and J lost 4 bases. This CDR3 region has 16 residues. Germline-derived CDR1 and CDR2 are MNHEY and SVGAGI.

This clonotype occurred a few times. The rearrangement uses TRBV4-3 and TRBJ1-1, with D tentatively TRBD1 (5 bases). CDR1 is LGHNA and CDR2 is YSLEER in the germline V gene. The CDR3 loop spans 14 amino acids. The V end lost 2 bases, the J end lost 2 bases, and 9 bases lay between the germline ends. The CDR3 nucleotides are TGCGCCAGCAGCCAATTTGACAGAAACACTGAAGCTTTCTTT. Amino acids: CASSQFDRNTEAFF.

The CDR3, as DNA: TGTGCCAGCTCACCAGATTCCGGCGAAGCTTTCTTT. It specifies CASSPDSGEAFF. This chain uses TRBV18 with TRBJ1-1, with D unclear. The V end lost 2 bases, the J end lost 8 bases, and 9 bases lay between the germline ends. The CDR3 length is 12 residues. Germline CDR1 and CDR2: KGHSH and LQKENI.

V usage is TRBV6-5 and J usage is TRBJ1-3, with D tentatively TRBD1 (6 bases). V gave up 0 bases and J gave up 4 bases, with 13 bases separating them. From germline, CDR1 is MNHEY and CDR2 SVGAGI. This CDR3 contains 16 residues. CDR3 sequence reads: CASSYSGQGRGNTIYF. CDR3 nucleotides: TGTGCCAGCAGTTACTCTGGGCAGGGGAGAGGAAACACCATATATTTT.

There are a few counts of this clonotype. The chain recombines TRBV29-1 with TRBJ1-1; possible D gene TRBD1, 5 bases. The V gene's germline CDR1 is SQVTM and CDR2 ANQGSEA. The length of the CDR3 is 11 residues. Trimming shortened V by 4 bases and J by 10 bases, and 13 bases separated the two germline ends. CDR3 in DNA: TGCAGCGTTGCAGACGACAGACGAGCTTTCTTT. This encodes CSVADDRRAFF.

The J gene is TRBJ1-1, the V gene TRBV6-2 or TRBV6-3, with TRBD1 as a possible D gene (5 bases). This CDR3 spans 14 amino acids. The germline CDR1 and CDR2 sequences are MNHEY and SVGEGT. V was pared by 7 bases and J by 1 base, with 13 bases between. Written as DNA, the CDR3 is TGTGCCAGCACTATGAGGGGAGAGAACACTGAAGCTTTCTTT. As protein: CASTMRGENTEAFF.

This chain uses TRBV11-2 with TRBJ1-1; a possible D gene is TRBD1 (5 bases). V was pared by 1 base and J by 1 base, with 13 bases between. CDR1 SGHAT and CDR2 FQNNGV come from the germline V gene. The CDR3 runs 16 residues. This CDR3 reads CASSLGVRTQNTEAFF. CDR3 nucleotide sequence: TGTGCCAGCAGCTTAGGTGTTAGGACACAGAACACTGAAGCTTTCTTT.

This clonotype was detected many times. V and J are TRBV6-1 and TRBJ1-5; D not resolved. Germline V gene sequence: CDR1 MNHNS, CDR2 SASEGT. The V end was cut by 6 bases, the J end by 5 bases, with 17 bases between. The CDR3 loop spans 15 amino acids. The CDR3 DNA reads as TGTGCCAGCAGCTTATCCGGGCCTTCGGATCAGCCCCAGCATTTT. This translates into CASSLSGPSDQPQHF.

A word on this clonotype: This may stem from a read error, because a much larger clone lies one nucleotide away. This chain links TRBV20-1 with TRBJ2-2, with TRBD1 identical over 7 bases. Germline lookup yields CDR1 DFQATT and CDR2 SNEGSKA (reference sequence). Trimming took 5 bases from V and 5 from J; bases not matched to a gene: 8. This CDR3 region has 14 residues. This CDR3 reads CSAGQTGVTGELFF. The CDR3, as DNA: TGCAGTGCTGGTCAAACAGGGGTAACCGGGGAGCTGTTTTTT.

The V and J genes are TRBV29-1 and TRBJ1-2; D not certain. V lost 3 bases and J lost 0, with 5 bases in between. Germline CDR1 SQVTM, CDR2 ANQGSEA. The CDR3 consists of 12 residues. This CDR3 is CSVELANYGYTF. The DNA for the CDR3 is TGCAGCGTTGAGCTCGCTAACTATGGCTACACCTTC.

A note on this clonotype: One end of the junction is discordant with germline, which a read error may explain. The chain couples TRBV6-2 or TRBV6-3 to TRBJ2-1; D unclear. Germline values: CDR1 MNHEY, CDR2 SVGEGT. CDR3 size: 14 residues. CDR3 DNA: TGTGCCAGAAGTTATCCCTATAACGCGGTTGAGCAGTTCTTC. The encoded protein is CARSYPYNAVEQFF.

This chain joins TRBV24-1 and TRBJ1-2; D uncertain. With 3 bases removed from V and 2 bases from J, the gap between germline ends came to 6 bases. Germline assignment: CDR1 KGHDR and CDR2 SFDVKD. CDR3 length equals 13 residues. The CDR3 loop reads CATSDADNYGYTF. In DNA form, the CDR3 reads TGTGCCACCAGTGATGCGGACAACTATGGCTACACCTTC.

This clonotype was seen more than once but under ten times. The chain joins TRBV25-1 to TRBJ2-1; TRBD2 matches at 13 bases. This CDR3 has 18 residues. Losses at the gene ends were 6 bases for V and 0 bases for J; bases not matched to a gene: 8. Germline V gene sequence: CDR1 MGHDK, CDR2 SYGVNS. CDR3 bases: TGTGCCAGCAGACCGGGACTAGCGGGAACATTCTCCTACAATGAGCAGTTCTTC. Encoded protein: CASRPGLAGTFSYNEQFF.

This clonotype was found many times. The V and J genes are TRBV29-1 and TRBJ1-1; no clear D. This CDR3 region has 12 residues. Trimming left V 4 bases short and J 1 base short, with 7 bases between. Germline V lookup: CDR1 SQVTM, CDR2 ANQGSEA. CDR3 coding DNA: TGCAGCGTTGGGGGTGGGAACACTGAAGCTTTCTTT. It codes for CSVGGGNTEAFF.

This clonotype was seen more than once but under ten times. The gene calls are TRBV7-9 and TRBJ1-6; D may be TRBD1 (6 bases). The V gene's germline CDR1 is SEHNR and CDR2 FQNEAQ (reference sequence). The V and J ends lost 1 base and 6 bases respectively, with 10 bases between them. The CDR3 has 15 residues. This CDR3 is CASSLDGQFNSPLHF. CDR3 nucleotides: TGTGCCAGCAGCTTAGACGGACAGTTTAATTCACCCCTCCACTTT. Using reference TRBV7-9 and TRBJ1-6 for the parts outside the CDR3, the full variable domain is DTGVSQNPRHKITKRGQNVTFRCDPISEHNRLYWYRQTLGQGPEFLTYFQNEAQLEKSRLLSDRFSAERPKGSFSTLEIQRTEQGDSAMYLCASSLDGQFNSPLHFGNGTRLTVT.